This T cell receptor beta chain was documented in a study of blood T cells in healthy people across ages. Across the whole study: With template switching, about one barcoded beta molecule was captured per two T cells.

The CDR3 loop spans 13 amino acids. Germline values: CDR1 SGDLS, CDR2 YYNGEE. The V gene end was trimmed by 4 bases and the J gene end by 4 bases; junction bases not matched to a gene: 5. A sample-barcoded 5' primer and a J-beta primer mix were used in a second PCR of roughly 6 to 11 cycles. TCRdb processed the 5' RACE reads anew with MiXCR; each CDR3 protein has one entry. The data contain a few hundred thousand distinct CDR3 sequences, over 25% of them singletons. Study-level results: No one knew whether donors had CMV, which possibly confounded expanded clonotype changes.

In regard to this clonotype: Its antigen is unknown.

Separately, the same data were catalogued under a study of T cells of mothers and their children.

Sequenced material: blood. The clonotype originates from a boy aged 2 to 9 in good health. The chain employs TRBV9 and TRBJ2-7, with 7 bases identical to TRBD1. CDR3 region: CASSPGTEYEQYF. The CDR3 bases are TGTGCCAGCAGCCCCGGGACAGAGTACGAGCAGTACTTC.